This paragraph covers one TCR beta chain sequence. These data are taken from a study of blood T cell repertoires in COVID-19. This table comes from immunoSEQ multiplex PCR, and its TCRdb copy is limited to in-frame clones, with some not included. The table lists approximately 240,000 clones, about 90% of them singletons, with 2.5% to 3.5% in the top ten. Per germline, CDR1 MNHNS and CDR2 SASEGT. V gave up 1 base and J gave up 2 bases; unmatched junction bases: 5. The CDR3 is 16 amino acids. This clonotype originated in a woman aged 30 to 39 who had recovered from COVID-19. This sequence joins TRBV6-1 and TRBJ2-3, with 8 bases aligning to TRBD1. Sequenced material: peripheral blood. The CDR3 protein is CASSEGLDRVTDTQYF. The CDR3, as DNA: TGTGCCAGCAGTGAAGGATTGGACAGGGTCACAGATACGCAGTATTTT.